The next 30 T cell receptor beta chains were all read from a single sample in a study of OX40 agonist ivuxolimab in advanced cancers. The library was built by means of the immunoSEQ multiplex PCR assay. TCRdb carries this immuneACCESS record with in-frame sequences only. Its versions omit some clonotypes, under half of them owing to an unresolved V gene in the studies checked, with the rest unexplained. The sample records about 69,000 clones, 75% to 90% of which are singletons. The ten largest make up about 6% of the sample. The material was CD4+ or CD8+ T cells sorted from blood, obtained in a trial of the OX40 agonist ivuxolimab. These receptors originate from an adult with an advanced solid tumor such as melanoma, head and neck, liver or kidney cancer.

The chain has TRBV4-1 and TRBJ1-2; maybe TRBD1 (6 bases). Germline lookup yields CDR1 MGHRA and CDR2 YSYEKL. This CDR3 comprises 16 residues. Trimming took 3 bases from V and 5 from J, leaving 19 bases between them. The CDR3 DNA reads as TGCGCCAGCAGCCAGGCGGGACAAATGGACGATTATGGCTACACCTTC. Protein product: CASSQAGQMDDYGYTF.

This sequence joins TRBV4-1 and TRBJ2-7; D is undetermined. The germline CDR1 and CDR2 sequences are MGHRA and YSYEKL. Between the trimmed V and J ends, which lost 0 bases and 3 bases, there was a span of 6 bases. There are 13 residues in the CDR3. This CDR3 is CASSQEVNYEQYF. CDR3 DNA: TGCGCCAGCAGCCAAGAGGTAAACTACGAGCAGTACTTC.

The rearrangement joins TRBV28 to TRBJ1-2, with 10 nucleotides matching TRBD1. V lost 5 bases, J lost 7 bases, and 4 bases stayed unmatched. From germline, CDR1 is MDHEN and CDR2 SYDVKM. The CDR3 loop spans 13 amino acids. CDR3 DNA: TGTGCCAGCAGTCTGGACAGGGGGGCTGGCTACACCTTC. Translating gives CASSLDRGAGYTF.

The chain links TRBV4-3 to TRBJ2-1; 16 positions match TRBD2. The V gene's germline CDR1 is LGHNA and CDR2 YSLEER. The junction had 9 bases not matched to a gene; V was cut back by 0 bases and J by 7 bases. The CDR3 consists of 19 residues. CDR3 amino acids: CASSQDLGLAGGRRNEQFF. The CDR3 nucleotides are TGCGCCAGCAGCCAAGATTTGGGACTAGCGGGAGGGAGGCGGAATGAGCAGTTCTTC.

This sequence joins TRBV5-4 and TRBJ2-3; D gene ambiguous. The CDR3 spans 14 residues. Trimming took off 6 bases at V and 4 bases at J, with 15 bases between the two ends. Germline assignment: CDR1 SGHNT and CDR2 YYREEE (reference sequence). The CDR3 protein is CASTLSPPADTQYF. DNA of the CDR3: TGTGCCAGCACCCTAAGCCCCCCCGCAGATACGCAGTATTTT.

By share, this clone ranks as medium-sized. V is TRBV29-1 and J is TRBJ1-1; D is uncertain. This CDR3 has 13 residues. V lost 5 bases, J lost 3 bases, and 13 bases lay in between. CDR1 and CDR2 (germline): SQVTM, ANQGSEA. This chain's CDR3 is CSVIAFPDTEAFF. DNA of the CDR3: TGCAGCGTTATTGCCTTTCCCGACACTGAAGCTTTCTTT.

The chain combines TRBV6-5 with TRBJ2-5; 8 nucleotides align to TRBD1. This CDR3 is built from 15 residues. V lost 5 bases to trimming and J lost 1 base; unmatched junction nucleotides: 6. The germline V gene has CDR1 MNHEY and CDR2 SVGAGI. CDR3 sequence: CASSPGTGVQETQYF. CDR3 nucleotides: TGTGCCAGCAGTCCCGGGACAGGCGTCCAAGAGACCCAGTACTTC.

The chain joins TRBV7-9 to TRBJ2-3; 10 nucleotides agree with TRBD2. Germline V CDR1 and CDR2: SEHNR, FQNEAQ (reference sequence). The length of the CDR3 is 16 residues. With V trimmed by 4 bases and J by 5 bases, 9 bases remained unmatched. Here the CDR3 reads CASSSPLAGYGDTQYF. CDR3 DNA sequence: TGTGCCAGCAGCTCCCCACTAGCGGGATATGGAGATACGCAGTATTTT.

The chain couples TRBV15 to TRBJ1-2, with D unclear. V shed 3 bases and J shed 0 bases, with 5 bases lying between them. The length of the CDR3 is 13 residues. CDR1 and CDR2 from the germline V gene are LNHNV and YYDKDF (reference sequence). The chain's CDR3 is CATSSIANYGYTF. CDR3 nucleotide sequence: TGTGCCACCAGCAGTATAGCTAACTATGGCTACACCTTC.

The chain carries TRBV6-1 and TRBJ2-3, with TRBD2 as a possible D gene (6 bases). CDR3 size: 17 residues. Trimming pared 3 bases from V and 2 bases from J, leaving 18 bases between. CDR1 is MNHNS, CDR2 SASEGT, per germline. The CDR3 is CASSERISGYLTDTQYF. CDR3 sequence (DNA): TGTGCCAGCAGTGAGAGAATTAGCGGATACCTCACAGATACGCAGTATTTT.

This chain connects TRBV5-1 to TRBJ2-1; TRBD2 agrees at 12 bases. CDR1 is SGHRS, CDR2 YFSETQ, per germline. Losses at the gene ends were 3 bases for V and 0 bases for J; bases not matched to a gene: 7. The CDR3 totals 18 residues. The CDR3 is CASSSPSGGAFSYNEQFF. The CDR3 bases are TGCGCCAGCAGCTCGCCTAGCGGGGGGGCGTTCTCCTACAATGAGCAGTTCTTC.

This clone was seen a handful of times. The chain recombines TRBV28 with TRBJ1-5; D may be TRBD1 (5 bases). Germline CDR1 and CDR2: MDHEN and SYDVKM. V shed 8 bases and J shed 3 bases, with 14 bases lying between them. The CDR3 has 14 amino acids. CDR3 in DNA: TGTGCCAGCCGCCCCCGGGACTTCAATCAGCCCCAGCATTTT. Translated: CASRPRDFNQPQHF.

The chain combines TRBV27 with TRBJ1-4; 9 bases align to TRBD1. J gave up 3 bases and V 4 bases, and 6 bases lay outside the gene matches. The length of the CDR3 is 16 residues. CDR1 and CDR2 (germline): MNHEY, SMNVEV (reference sequence). For the CDR3, the DNA is TGTGCCAGCAGTTACAGGGGGCCCAAGTCTAATGAAAAACTGTTTTTT. Encoded protein: CASSYRGPKSNEKLFF.

This clone has just one count. This chain uses TRBV5-1 with TRBJ2-1; weak D call: TRBD2 (6 bases). CDR3 length: 14 residues. V lost 0 bases, J lost 9 bases, and 13 bases lay in between. Germline CDR1 SGHRS, CDR2 YFSETQ. The CDR3 bases are TGCGCCAGCAGCTTGGTCGGGAGCCCTTCTGAGCAGTTCTTC. Its protein is CASSLVGSPSEQFF.

The genes are TRBV9 and TRBJ2-5, with D possibly matching TRBD2 (6 bases). This CDR3 has 14 amino acids. V was trimmed by 0 bases and J by 5 bases, leaving 11 bases between them. The germline V gene has CDR1 SGDLS and CDR2 YYNGEE. The CDR3 is CASSVDLGGETQYF. The CDR3 DNA reads TGTGCCAGCAGCGTAGACCTGGGAGGCGAGACCCAGTACTTC.

V is TRBV19 and J is TRBJ2-6; D not certain. CDR1 and CDR2 (germline): LNHDA, SQIVND (reference sequence). The germline V and J ends were trimmed by 3 bases and 4 bases, with 10 bases remaining between them. The CDR3 has 15 amino acids. This chain's CDR3 is CASSMERAGANVLTF. For the CDR3, the DNA is TGTGCCAGTAGTATGGAACGAGCCGGGGCCAACGTCCTGACTTTC.

This clone showed up just a few times. The CDR3 is CASSRSTDTQYF. The CDR3 region has the DNA TGTGCCAGCAGCCGAAGCACAGATACGCAGTATTTT. The rearrangement joins TRBV27 to TRBJ2-3; D remains unclear. The germline V and J ends were trimmed by 6 bases and 0 bases, with 4 bases remaining between them. This CDR3 contains 12 residues. CDR1 is MNHEY and CDR2 is SMNVEV in the germline V gene (reference sequence).

In DNA, the CDR3 is TGTGCCACCAGCAGATGGCCTAATGGCAGCGACTCTGGAAACACCATATATTTT. Its translation: CATSRWPNGSDSGNTIYF. The V gene is TRBV15, the J gene TRBJ1-3; D uncertain. CDR3 size: 18 residues. The V and J ends lost 2 bases and 0 bases respectively, with 17 bases between them. The germline CDR1 and CDR2 sequences are LNHNV and YYDKDF (reference sequence).

The chain links TRBV7-3 to TRBJ2-2, with TRBD1 identical over 8 bases. V was clipped by 2 bases and J by 3 bases; unmatched bases: 11. The CDR3 consists of 18 residues. Germline V gene data show CDR1 as SGHTA and CDR2 as FQGTGA. In DNA, the CDR3 is TGTGCCAGCAGCTTACACCCCTCGGACAGGGCTGACACCGGGGAGCTGTTTTTT. Translating gives CASSLHPSDRADTGELFF.

The rearrangement links TRBV7-3 to TRBJ1-1, with D perhaps matching TRBD1 (5 bases). V lost 1 base and J 4 bases, leaving 10 bases between the germline ends. CDR3 length equals 14 residues. The germline V gene has CDR1 SGHTA and CDR2 FQGTGA. The CDR3 region is CASSLMGTGTEAFF. The CDR3 DNA sequence: TGTGCCAGCAGCTTAATGGGGACGGGCACTGAAGCTTTCTTT.

The V gene is TRBV9, the J gene TRBJ2-3; a weak D match, TRBD2 (7 bases). Germline loops: CDR1 SGDLS, CDR2 YYNGEE. The length of the CDR3 is 15 residues. The germline V and J ends were trimmed by 2 bases and 3 bases, with 13 bases remaining between them. This chain's CDR3 is CASSVGGGGTDTQYF. DNA for the CDR3: TGTGCCAGCAGCGTCGGGGGAGGGGGGACAGATACGCAGTATTTT.

The chain is built from TRBV7-9 and TRBJ2-3, with TRBD2 matching over 10 bases. The V gene's germline CDR1 is SEHNR and CDR2 FQNEAQ (reference sequence). The CDR3 is made up of 18 amino acids. V was pared by 0 bases and J by 2 bases, with 8 bases of the junction left unmatched. The CDR3 bases are TGTGCCAGCAGCTTAGCGCTTTTTCTAGCGGGAGTCACAGATACGCAGTATTTT. It specifies CASSLALFLAGVTDTQYF. The variable domain in full, completed from reference TRBV7-9 and TRBJ2-3, reads DTGVSQNPRHKITKRGQNVTFRCDPISEHNRLYWYRQTLGQGPEFLTYFQNEAQLEKSRLLSDRFSAERPKGSFSTLEIQRTEQGDSAMYLCASSLALFLAGVTDTQYFGPGTRLTVL.

V gene TRBV7-2 combines with J gene TRBJ2-7; no clear D gene. Germline CDR1 reads SGHTA; CDR2 reads FQGNSA. Between the trimmed V and J ends, which lost 4 bases and 0 bases, there was a span of 13 bases. The CDR3 spans 15 residues. The chain's CDR3 is CASSSSYSTSYEQYF. CDR3 DNA sequence: TGTGCCAGCAGCTCATCCTACTCTACCTCCTACGAGCAGTACTTC.

This chain links TRBV23-1 with TRBJ1-3; D remains ambiguous. TRBV23-1 is known as an ORF, though its function is uncertain. The CDR3 spans 14 residues. V lost 6 bases, J lost 0 bases, and 9 bases lay in between. CDR3 in amino acids: CASRRSGSGNTIYF. The CDR3 DNA is TGCGCCAGCAGGCGATCAGGCTCTGGAAACACCATATATTTT.

This clone is a singleton in its sample. The rearrangement joins TRBV7-2 to TRBJ2-5; TRBD2 aligns across 10 bases. After removal of 3 bases from V and 3 bases from J, the junction contained 7 bases not matched to a gene. Germline CDR1 is SGHTA and CDR2 is FQGNSA. This CDR3 contains 16 residues. The CDR3 bases are TGTGCCAGCAGCTTGGCCGGGACTAGCGAGGAAGAGACCCAGTACTTC. Protein sequence: CASSLAGTSEEETQYF. Full variable domain (missing parts from reference TRBV7-2 and TRBJ2-5): GAGVSQSPSNKVTEKGKDVELRCDPISGHTALYWYRQSLGQGLEFLIYFQGNSAPDKSGLPSDRFSAERTGGSVSTLTIQRTQQEDSAVYLCASSLAGTSEEETQYFGPGTRLLVL.

The rearrangement uses TRBV7-6 and TRBJ1-1; no clear D gene. CDR3 size: 15 residues. Deletions cut 2 bases from V and 1 base from J, with 11 bases between. CDR1 SGHVS and CDR2 FNYEAQ come from the germline V gene. Here the CDR3 DNA reads TGTGCCAGCAGCTTATCGCGGGAGGCGAACACTGAAGCTTTCTTT. Protein sequence: CASSLSREANTEAFF.

This clone was counted once. The V gene is TRBV7-8, the J gene TRBJ2-7, with 10 bases matching TRBD2. The CDR3 length is 15 residues. The germline gives CDR1 SGHVS, CDR2 FQNEAQ. J gave up 4 bases and V 5 bases, and 8 bases lay outside the gene matches. In nucleotides, the CDR3 is TGTGCCAGCAGCCCAACTAGCGGGGCTAGGTACGAGCAGTACTTC. Its translation is CASSPTSGARYEQYF.

This chain uses TRBV2 with TRBJ2-1; D uncertain. Germline V lookup: CDR1 SNHLY, CDR2 FYNNEI. This CDR3 is built from 17 residues. The V and J ends lost 2 bases and 7 bases respectively, with 21 bases between them. The CDR3 protein is CASSERQWAHGINEQFF. In DNA, the CDR3 is TGTGCCAGCAGTGAACGCCAATGGGCGCATGGGATTAATGAGCAGTTCTTC. The full variable domain, with the rest looked up from reference TRBV2 and TRBJ2-1, is EPEVTQTPSHQVTQMGQEVILRCVPISNHLYFYWYRQILGQKVEFLVSFYNNEISEKSEIFDDQFSVERPDGSNFTLKIRSTKLEDSAMYFCASSERQWAHGINEQFFGPGTRLTVL.

As DNA, the CDR3 is TGTGCCAGCGTCCTCTACAATGAGCAGTTCTTC. Protein sequence: CASVLYNEQFF. The rearrangement uses TRBV7-2 and TRBJ2-1, with D unclear. The V end lost 8 bases, the J end lost 3 bases, and 5 bases lay between the germline ends. In germline, CDR1 is SGHTA, CDR2 FQGNSA. The CDR3 is 11 residues long.

This chain uses TRBV28 with TRBJ2-1; 12 nucleotides agree with TRBD2. Germline CDR1 and CDR2: MDHEN and SYDVKM. The CDR3 length is 15 residues. The junction had 2 bases not matched to a gene; V was cut back by 1 base and J by 7 bases. The CDR3 reads CASSLSSGRVNEQFF. The CDR3 coding sequence is TGTGCCAGCAGTTTATCTAGCGGGAGGGTAAATGAGCAGTTCTTC. Using reference TRBV28 and TRBJ2-1 for the parts outside the CDR3, the full variable domain is DVKVTQSSRYLVKRTGEKVFLECVQDMDHENMFWYRQDPGLGLRLIYFSYDVKMKEKGDIPEGYSVSREKKERFSLILESASTNQTSMYLCASSLSSGRVNEQFFGPGTRLTVL.